A selection of T cell receptor beta chains follows, all from one sample in a study of early T cells in non-severe SARS-CoV-2 infection. TCRdb re-analysed the 5' RACE reads in MiXCR, keeping a single row per CDR3 protein. The top ten clones hold 24% of a sample with 35,000 to 45,000 distinct CDR3 sequences, under 7% of them seen once. Sequenced material: whole blood, taken at baseline. Receptors were obtained from an adult who was a healthcare worker with PCR-confirmed SARS-CoV-2 infection or an uninfected control (not recorded which). The CDR3 runs from the conserved cysteine through the conserved F or W. A D gene is named only where the DNA matches it firmly. Clone size is stated in some rows and not others, as once, few, many or a class when expanded.

d_call	clone_size	v_call	j_call	cdr3_nt	cdr3_aa
.	.	TRBV5-6	TRBJ2-3	TGTGCCAGCAGCCCCCCAGGCAGGAGCTTCACAGATACGCAGTATTTT	CASSPPGRSFTDTQYF
.	many	TRBV29-1	TRBJ2-3	TGCAGCGTCGGGACTAGCACAGATACGCAGTATTTT	CSVGTSTDTQYF
.	many	TRBV30	TRBJ1-6	TGTGCCTGGAGTCTACTTCGGACCACTTCGCGTCTTAATTCACCCCTCCACTTT	CAWSLLRTTSRLNSPLHF
.	.	TRBV24-1	TRBJ2-2	TGTGCCACCAGTGATGAACAGTCTCGCGGGGAGCTGTTTTTT	CATSDEQSRGELFF
.	few	TRBV10-3	TRBJ2-2	TGTGCCATCAGTGAAACCGGGGGTGGCAACACCGGGGAGCTGTTTTTT	CAISETGGGNTGELFF
.	many	TRBV29-1	TRBJ2-1	TGCAGCGCCTACACAGGGTACAATGAGCAGTTCTTC	CSAYTGYNEQFF
TRBD2	many	TRBV7-9	TRBJ2-3	TGTGCCAGCAGCTCTAGCGGGAGCCCAGATACGCAGTATTTT	CASSSSGSPDTQYF
.	many	TRBV29-1	TRBJ2-1	TGCAGCGTTGTCTCAGGGCACGGTGAGCAGTTCTTC	CSVVSGHGEQFF
.	many	TRBV18	TRBJ2-4	TGTGCCAGCTCATCGACCTGGGGAAACATTCAGTACTTC	CASSSTWGNIQYF
TRBD1	few	TRBV6-5	TRBJ2-5	TGTGCCAGCAGTTACTACGGGGACAGGGGGCAAGAGACCCAGTACTTC	CASSYYGDRGQETQYF
.	.	TRBV7-9	TRBJ1-1	TGTGCCAGCAGCTTAGCAGGGGGTAGGACTGAAGCTTTCTTT	CASSLAGGRTEAFF
TRBD2	many	TRBV20-1	TRBJ2-3	TGCAGTGCGACCCGACTAGCGGGAGATGCAGATACGCAGTATTTT	CSATRLAGDADTQYF
.	once	TRBV3-1	TRBJ2-3	TGTGCCAGCAGCCAGGAGGGCCTCCGTCGGGAGTATTTT	CASSQEGLRREYF
TRBD1	.	TRBV10-3	TRBJ1-1	TGTGCCATCAGTGGAACAGGGGAGAACACTGAAGCTTTCTTT	CAISGTGENTEAFF
.	many	TRBV7-6	TRBJ1-2	TGTGCCACCACAGCCCTACGGGGCGCTAACTATGGCTACACCTTC	CATTALRGANYGYTF
TRBD2	many	TRBV5-1	TRBJ2-5	TGCGCCAGCAGCTTGTTCGGGGGGACGGAGACCCAGTACTTC	CASSLFGGTETQYF
TRBD2	few	TRBV3-1	TRBJ2-3	TGTGCCAGCAGCCCCACGACTAGCGGGACTTATTCACAGTATTTT	CASSPTTSGTYSQYF
.	many	TRBV11-3	TRBJ2-3	TGTGCCAGCAGCTTAGAGTACCTAGATACGCAGTATTTT	CASSLEYLDTQYF
TRBD2	few	TRBV4-1	TRBJ2-5	TGCGCCAGCAGCCAAAAAGCGGGAGTCGGAGAGACCCAGTACTTC	CASSQKAGVGETQYF
TRBD1	few	TRBV18	TRBJ2-6	TGTGCCAGCTCACCAACAGGACAGGGGGTCTCCAACGTCCTGACTTTC	CASSPTGQGVSNVLTF
TRBD2	.	TRBV7-2	TRBJ2-5	TGTGCCAGCAGCCCCCTAGCGGGAGGGGGGGCGGAGACCCAGTACTTC	CASSPLAGGGAETQYF
.	few	TRBV28	TRBJ2-1	TGTGCCAGCAGCCCGTGGACGGATGGGCAGTTCTTC	CASSPWTDGQFF